Described below is a single TCR beta chain sequence and its context. Its antigen is unidentified. TCRdb keeps only in-frame clones here, not all; method: immunoSEQ multiplex PCR. The repertoire holds some 97,000 clones, with about 87% as singletons. V lost 2 bases to trimming and J lost 4 bases, with 12 bases between them. The CDR3 runs 15 residues. Germline V gives CDR1 MNHNS, CDR2 SASEGT. The data were obtained in a study of T cell responses to AZD1222 COVID-19 vaccine. Study outcomes and limitations: Increases in Spike-specific TCR breadth and depth were seen after two AZD1222 doses. Within unmutated variant regions lay the reported targets of nearly half of spike-specific TCRs. None of the repertoires were sampled until the peak T cell response had passed. In a largely white British group with more females than males, clonal diversity was possibly underestimated.

The sample was peripheral blood, taken on day 0 of AZD1222 vaccination. The sequence derives from an adult in good health. This chain joins TRBV6-1 and TRBJ1-3, with D tentatively TRBD1 (6 bases). The CDR3 here is CASSEQGGTGNTIYF. CDR3 DNA sequence: TGTGCCAGCAGTGAACAAGGGGGAACGGGAAACACCATATATTTT.